The subject of this entry is one T cell receptor (beta chain). This clonotype has more than one count but fewer than ten. No cognate antigen has been identified for it. The record has no base qualities; no much larger clone is one base away. The library was obtained by 5' RACE. Instrument on record: Illumina HiSeq 2000. Template switching added a universal primer binding site, and the final cDNA carried a unique molecular identifier that allowed TCR cDNA molecules to be counted accurately. Specific primers in the conserved constant-segment region were used to synthesize first-strand cDNA for the TCR alpha and beta chains. To control for contamination, every cDNA library was double barcoded, receiving both a SMART-Mk sample barcode and Illumina barcodes. TruSeq adapter sequences along with Illumina sample barcodes were introduced in two successive PCR steps. The TCR alpha and beta cDNA libraries were sequenced on the Illumina HiSeq platform using custom primers. For the original study's pipeline: MiGEC processed the raw reads to extract unique molecular identifiers, while MiXCR was used to determine the CDR3 positions. Recombination models were inferred per individual with the repgenHMM and IGoR tools using an EM algorithm. Shared clonotype analysis was performed with the tcR package in R, normalizing sharing by the product of cloneset sizes. To study raw recombination without the effects of thymic and clonal selection, out-of-frame nonproductive sequences were analyzed. The public reads were reprocessed in TCRdb via fastp at Q25 and MiXCR, keeping in-frame beta chains. Rows are unified per CDR3 protein, each entry keeping the most common DNA and genes. These V and J calls are TCRdb output, not the study's own analysis. The sample table lists 1.5 million to 2 million distinct CDR3 sequences, about 30% of them with a count of one. The ten largest clones represent about 0.27% of the sample.

This entry belongs to a study of identical twins (dated by TCRdb to the mid-2010s). Looking at the study overall: To test whether fetal clonotypes persist, the study used deep sequencing on TCR alpha and beta repertoires from monozygotic twins, unrelated adults of various ages, and cord blood. To rule out contamination, replicate twin experiments were performed at different times with different library preparation protocols. The research as a whole found: Abundant cord blood beta clonotypes carried fewer insertions; young adult naive repertoires showed a weaker similar trend, while memory repertoires showed none. In monozygotic twins, recombination models systematically underestimated out-of-frame TCR alpha sharing, but the models matched the sharing seen between unrelated individuals. Zero-insertion analyses could be partly confounded by invariant T cells such as MAIT and iNKT, though diverse VJ usage argued against such confounding for most clonotypes. Compared with coincidental sharing between unrelated individuals, an excess of low generation-probability sequences was observed among out-of-frame TCR alpha sequences shared between twins. Because the same donors could not be followed over many years, the conclusions relied on cross-sectional statistical analysis. A weaker excess of twin sharing was found in beta out-of-frame sequences because the signal-to-noise ratio was lowered by fewer shared sequences.

All donors were healthy Caucasians. The sequenced sample consisted of cord blood. The TCR originated in a newborn girl in good health.

At the DNA level, the sequence is TGCAGTGCCCCCATAGACTCCTACAATGAGCAGTTCTTC. Its translation is CSAPIDSYNEQFF. The chain was built from TRBV20-1 and TRBJ2-1; no D gene is confidently identified. From the cysteine up to the phenylalanine, the CDR3 has a length of 13 residues. Left in the record is the CDR3 DNA by itself, 39 bases read in frame from the first base. CDR1 and CDR2 are read off the germline V gene (reference sequence) as DFQATT and SNEGSKA. V is pared back by 6 bases and J by 0 bases, with 9 bases lying between the germline termini.